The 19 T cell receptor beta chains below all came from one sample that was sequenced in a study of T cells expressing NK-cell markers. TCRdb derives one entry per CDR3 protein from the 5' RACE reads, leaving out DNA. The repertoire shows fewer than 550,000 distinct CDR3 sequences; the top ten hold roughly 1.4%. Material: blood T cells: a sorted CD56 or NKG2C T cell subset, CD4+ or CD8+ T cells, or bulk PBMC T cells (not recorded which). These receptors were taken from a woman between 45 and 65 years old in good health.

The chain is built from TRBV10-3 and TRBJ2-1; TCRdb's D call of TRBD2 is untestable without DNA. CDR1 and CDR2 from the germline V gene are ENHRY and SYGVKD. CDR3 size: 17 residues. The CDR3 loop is CAIRSLVGGSTRNEQFF.

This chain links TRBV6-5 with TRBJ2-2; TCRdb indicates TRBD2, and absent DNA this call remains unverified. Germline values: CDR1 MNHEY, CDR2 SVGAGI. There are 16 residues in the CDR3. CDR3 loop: CASSYYGGNTGVELFF.

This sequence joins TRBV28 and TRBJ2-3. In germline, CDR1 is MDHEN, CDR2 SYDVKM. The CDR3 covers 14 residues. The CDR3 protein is CASSLPSNTDTQYF.

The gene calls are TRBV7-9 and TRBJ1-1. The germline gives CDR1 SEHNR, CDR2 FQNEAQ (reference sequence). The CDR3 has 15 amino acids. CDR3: CASSRSVGLNTEAFF.

The CDR3 loop is CAITSRAEEQFF. The chain carries TRBV10-3 and TRBJ2-1; TCRdb picks TRBD1, but there is no DNA to check that call. This CDR3 spans 12 amino acids. CDR1 and CDR2 from the germline V gene are ENHRY and SYGVKD.

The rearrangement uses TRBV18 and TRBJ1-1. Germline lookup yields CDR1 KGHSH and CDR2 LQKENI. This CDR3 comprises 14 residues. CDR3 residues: CASSPNGLHTEAFF.

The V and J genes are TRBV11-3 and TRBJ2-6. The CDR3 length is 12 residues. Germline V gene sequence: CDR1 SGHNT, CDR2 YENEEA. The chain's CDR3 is CASSPRPRVLTF.

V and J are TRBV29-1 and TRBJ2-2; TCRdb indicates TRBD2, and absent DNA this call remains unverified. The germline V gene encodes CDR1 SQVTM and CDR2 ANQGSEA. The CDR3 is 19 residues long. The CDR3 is CSVGGGTSGSSWDTGELFF.

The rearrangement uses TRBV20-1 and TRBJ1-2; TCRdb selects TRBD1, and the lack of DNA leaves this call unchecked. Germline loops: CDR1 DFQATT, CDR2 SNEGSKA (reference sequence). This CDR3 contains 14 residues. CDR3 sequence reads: CSARDIGGSWGYTF.

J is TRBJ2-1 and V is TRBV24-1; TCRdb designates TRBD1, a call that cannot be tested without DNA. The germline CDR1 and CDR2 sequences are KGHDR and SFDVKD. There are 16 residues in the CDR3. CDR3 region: CATSDLTDRSDNEQFF.

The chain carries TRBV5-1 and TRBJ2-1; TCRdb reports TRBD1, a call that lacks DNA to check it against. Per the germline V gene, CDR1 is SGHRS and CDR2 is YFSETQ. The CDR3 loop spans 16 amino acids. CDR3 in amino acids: CASSRETGNSYNEQFF.

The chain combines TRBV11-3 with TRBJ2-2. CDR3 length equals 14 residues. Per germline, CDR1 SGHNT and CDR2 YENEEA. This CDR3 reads CASNRVASTGELFF.

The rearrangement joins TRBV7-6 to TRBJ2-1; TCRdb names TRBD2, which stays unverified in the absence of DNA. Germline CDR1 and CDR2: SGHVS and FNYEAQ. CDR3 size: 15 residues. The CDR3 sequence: CASSPRLAGGNEQFF.

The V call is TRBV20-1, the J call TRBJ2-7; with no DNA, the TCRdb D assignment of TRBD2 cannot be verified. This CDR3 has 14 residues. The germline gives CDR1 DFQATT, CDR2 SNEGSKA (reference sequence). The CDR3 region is CSATIPGLVYEQYF.

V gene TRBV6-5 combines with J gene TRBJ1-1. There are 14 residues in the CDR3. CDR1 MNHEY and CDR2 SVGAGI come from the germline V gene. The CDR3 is CASSYFGGPSEAFF.

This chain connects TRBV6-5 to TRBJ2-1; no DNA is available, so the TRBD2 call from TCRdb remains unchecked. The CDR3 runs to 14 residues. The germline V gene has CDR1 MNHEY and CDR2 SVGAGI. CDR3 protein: CASSWTSSYNEQFF.

The CDR3 here is CASSKARGWAGVVDEQFF. The chain couples TRBV21-1 to TRBJ2-1; TCRdb's D call, TRBD2, is unchecked because there is no DNA. TRBV21-1 is deemed a pseudogene. This CDR3 has 18 amino acids.

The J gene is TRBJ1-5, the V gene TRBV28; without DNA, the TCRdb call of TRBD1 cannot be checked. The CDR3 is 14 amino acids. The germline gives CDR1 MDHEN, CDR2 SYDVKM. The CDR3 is CASSPLTGGQPQHF.

This CDR3 is CASSLLRDRGRNEQFF. This chain uses TRBV5-6 with TRBJ2-1; TCRdb gives TRBD1 as the D gene, but with no DNA this cannot be confirmed. The CDR3 loop spans 16 amino acids. CDR1 is SGHDT, CDR2 YYEEEE, per germline.